Listed here is a single TCR beta chain. Its target is not known. The sample comes from a study of T-cell memory formation after mild COVID-19. TCRdb analysed the 5' RACE reads with MiXCR anew, one entry per CDR3 protein. The sample yields roughly 610,000 distinct CDR3 sequences, approximately 15% seen once. General study findings and limits: CD4+ contracting clones lay mainly in CM and EM, CD8+ ones in EMRA. The authors left the SARS-CoV-2 specificity of second-wave clones peaking on day 37 unconfirmed.

The sequence was obtained from an adult woman who had mild COVID-19 (a few samples of this study predate the infection). Cell type and time point are not known. The sample comprised PBMCs or a T cell subset sorted from them (not recorded which).

Here the CDR3 reads CASQRGTGGLYEQYF. Here the CDR3 DNA reads TGTGCCAGCCAAAGGGGGACAGGGGGTCTCTACGAGCAGTACTTC. This rearrangement joins TRBV6-2 or TRBV6-3 to TRBJ2-7, with 11 bases identical to TRBD1. The CDR3 loop spans 15 amino acids. The V segment lost 8 bases and the J segment 3 bases; nucleotides outside the gene matches: 9. Germline V gene sequence: CDR1 MNHEY, CDR2 SVGEGT.